A single sample is the source of the 16 T cell receptor beta chains below, sequenced in a study of tumor-infiltrating lymphocytes in primary liver carcinoma. A primer matching the constant region was used to make TCR beta cDNA from 450 to 500 ng of total RNA. Libraries covering TCR beta were generated through three nested multiplex PCR rounds (using a slightly modified ARM-PCR). The two initial PCR rounds, nine to eleven cycles each, used TRBV1-TRBV30 forward and C-beta reverse primers. From the multiplex PCR reads, TCRdb called clonotypes with MiXCR, one entry per CDR3 protein. Of 180,000 or so distinct CDR3 sequences in the sample, about 60% are singletons; the top ten hold around 68%. Unsorted whole blood supplied the RNA, and germline DNA was extracted too. The sequencing input was peripheral blood. These receptors came from a man in his forties with primary liver carcinoma and hepatitis B virus infection.

This clonotype has a handful of counts. This chain uses TRBV12-5 with TRBJ2-2; D is ambiguous. V was trimmed by 9 bases and J by 0 bases, leaving 8 bases between them. In germline, CDR1 is LGHNT, CDR2 FRNRAP. CDR3 length: 13 amino acids. The CDR3 region is CASSPTNTGELFF. The CDR3 nucleotides are TGTGCTAGCTCCCCTACGAACACCGGGGAGCTGTTTTTT. Using reference TRBV12-5 and TRBJ2-2 for the parts outside the CDR3, the full variable domain is DARVTQTPRHKVTEMGQEVTMRCQPILGHNTVFWYRQTMMQGLELLAYFRNRAPLDDSGMPKDRFSAEMPDATLATLKIQPSEPRDSAVYFCASSPTNTGELFFGEGSRLTVL.

The chain combines TRBV2 with TRBJ1-2; the D gene is possibly TRBD1 (5 bases). This CDR3 spans 14 amino acids. The germline V and J ends were trimmed by 5 bases and 4 bases, with 14 bases remaining between them. CDR1 and CDR2 (germline): SNHLY, FYNNEI. CDR3 sequence (DNA): TGTGCCAGCAGTTGGGGCGGGGGGAGCTATGGCTACACCTTC. It encodes CASSWGGGSYGYTF.

The gene calls are TRBV6-5 and TRBJ2-1; possibly TRBD2 for D (6 bases). CDR3 size: 14 residues. The germline V and J ends were trimmed by 5 bases and 0 bases, with 8 bases remaining between them. Germline V gene data show CDR1 as MNHEY and CDR2 as SVGAGI. In DNA, the CDR3 is TGTGCCAGCAGTACTAGCCCCTCCTACAATGAGCAGTTCTTC. As protein: CASSTSPSYNEQFF.

This clonotype was recorded only once. In DNA, the CDR3 is TGCGCCAGCAGCTTGGACGGGGTAATCCTGGGGAATTCACCCCTCCACTTT. Its protein product is CASSLDGVILGNSPLHF. The rearrangement links TRBV5-1 to TRBJ1-6; no clear D gene. CDR1 and CDR2 from the germline V gene are SGHRS and YFSETQ. Trimming removed 0 bases from V and 7 bases from J, with 17 bases in between. The length of the CDR3 is 17 residues.

In the case of this clonotype: At one end the junction does not follow the germline gene, possibly because of a read error. This chain links TRBV5-1 with TRBJ2-3; a weak D match, TRBD2 (6 bases). The V gene's germline CDR1 is SGHRS and CDR2 YFSETQ. The CDR3 consists of 15 residues. CDR3 sequence (DNA): TGCGCCAGTAGCTACGAAAGGAGGGGCACAGATACGCAGTATTTT. Its translation is CASSYERRGTDTQYF.

This rearrangement joins TRBV5-5 to TRBJ1-2; no firm D call. Trimming took off 4 bases at V and 13 bases at J, with 17 bases between the two ends. CDR1 and CDR2 from the germline V gene are SGHKS and YYEKEE (reference sequence). The CDR3 totals 12 residues. CDR3 coding DNA: TGTGCCAGCAGCCCGGAAAAAACGACATTCACCTTC. This encodes CASSPEKTTFTF.

In the case of this clonotype: A much larger clone is a single base away; this may be a read error. The chain carries TRBV29-1 and TRBJ2-7; unclear D gene. The CDR3 loop spans 12 amino acids. The germline V gene encodes CDR1 SQVTM and CDR2 ANQGSEA. The V gene lost 4 bases and the J gene lost 3 bases, with 10 bases spanning the gap. CDR3 coding DNA: TGCAGCGTTGCGGTGGATTTCTACGAGCAGTACTTC. It specifies CSVAVDFYEQYF.

Regarding this clonotype: A junction boundary mismatches the germline segment, possibly from a read error. The V call is TRBV7-2, the J call TRBJ2-2; possibly TRBD2 for D (6 bases). This CDR3 is built from 17 residues. CDR1 and CDR2 (germline): SGHTA, FQGNSA. This CDR3 reads CASSLYGVLANTWELFF. In DNA form, the CDR3 reads TGTGCCAGCAGCTTATACGGAGTACTAGCTAACACCTGGGAGCTGTTTTTT.

This clonotype was seen at least ten times. V usage is TRBV29-1 and J usage is TRBJ2-7; D remains unclear. This CDR3 contains 13 residues. V was clipped by 6 bases and J by 0 bases, with 12 bases between them. The germline V gene encodes CDR1 SQVTM and CDR2 ANQGSEA. The CDR3 here is CSVKTPSSYEQYF. CDR3 bases: TGCAGCGTGAAGACACCGAGCTCCTACGAGCAGTACTTC.

Only a few counts were recorded for this clonotype. The V and J genes are TRBV7-9 and TRBJ2-7; 9 bases map to TRBD1. The germline V gene has CDR1 SEHNR and CDR2 FQNEAQ (reference sequence). With V trimmed by 4 bases and J by 0 bases, 7 bases remained unmatched. The CDR3 covers 16 residues. The CDR3 coding sequence is TGTGCCAGCAGCTCCCCGACAGGGGGAGTCTCCTACGAGCAGTACTTC. Protein: CASSSPTGGVSYEQYF.

On this clonotype: The conserved closing phenylalanine or tryptophan is absent in this CDR3, likely reflecting a read error. V usage is TRBV10-3 and J usage is TRBJ2-1; TRBD1 matches at 8 bases. Unmatched junction bases numbered 1, after V lost 4 bases and J lost 8 bases. CDR1 and CDR2 from the germline V gene are ENHRY and SYGVKD. The CDR3 has 12 amino acids. CDR3 region: CAISVQGDEQFL. CDR3 nucleotide sequence: TGTGCCATCAGTGTACAGGGGGATGAGCAGTTCCTC.

The V and J genes are TRBV6-5 and TRBJ2-3, with 7 bases matching TRBD2. The germline V gene has CDR1 MNHEY and CDR2 SVGAGI. The CDR3 is made up of 15 amino acids. V was clipped by 3 bases and J by 4 bases; unmatched bases: 7. The CDR3 bases are TGTGCCAGCAGTTATCTAGCGGTGGGCGCAGATACGCAGTATTTT. It specifies CASSYLAVGADTQYF.

Details on this clonotype: A much larger clone differs from this one at a single base, so this may be a read error. This chain links TRBV6-5 with TRBJ2-3; no firm D call. The V gene's germline CDR1 is MNHEY and CDR2 SVGAGI. The CDR3 has 14 amino acids. In nucleotides, the CDR3 is TGTGTCAGCACCAGAACCGGGTCCACAGATACGCAGTATTTT. It specifies CVSTRTGSTDTQYF.

The V and J genes are TRBV7-8 and TRBJ2-2, with D possibly matching TRBD2 (6 bases). The CDR3 loop spans 18 amino acids. Deletions cut 5 bases from V and 4 bases from J, with 23 bases between. The germline V gene has CDR1 SGHVS and CDR2 FQNEAQ. CDR3 region: CASSRLGTFRGVTGELFF. In DNA form, the CDR3 reads TGTGCCAGCAGCCGACTCGGGACTTTCAGAGGGGTCACCGGGGAGCTGTTTTTT.

The chain carries TRBV14 and TRBJ2-1, with TRBD2 matching 8 bases. Germline CDR1 and CDR2: SGHDN and FVKESK. This CDR3 is built from 16 residues. Germline trimming cut 6 bases from V and 5 bases from J; bases unmatched to any gene: 12. The CDR3, as DNA: TGTGCCAGCAGTCGGGTACAGGGACTAGATCACAATGAGCAGTTCTTC. It specifies CASSRVQGLDHNEQFF.

DNA of the CDR3: TGTGCCAGCAGTCCCATAGCCTCTTCTAGCACAGATACGCAGTATTTT. Its protein is CASSPIASSSTDTQYF. The chain carries TRBV28 and TRBJ2-3, with unresolved D. The CDR3 consists of 16 residues. Trimming cost V 5 bases and J 0 bases, with 15 bases left between them. Per germline, CDR1 MDHEN and CDR2 SYDVKM.